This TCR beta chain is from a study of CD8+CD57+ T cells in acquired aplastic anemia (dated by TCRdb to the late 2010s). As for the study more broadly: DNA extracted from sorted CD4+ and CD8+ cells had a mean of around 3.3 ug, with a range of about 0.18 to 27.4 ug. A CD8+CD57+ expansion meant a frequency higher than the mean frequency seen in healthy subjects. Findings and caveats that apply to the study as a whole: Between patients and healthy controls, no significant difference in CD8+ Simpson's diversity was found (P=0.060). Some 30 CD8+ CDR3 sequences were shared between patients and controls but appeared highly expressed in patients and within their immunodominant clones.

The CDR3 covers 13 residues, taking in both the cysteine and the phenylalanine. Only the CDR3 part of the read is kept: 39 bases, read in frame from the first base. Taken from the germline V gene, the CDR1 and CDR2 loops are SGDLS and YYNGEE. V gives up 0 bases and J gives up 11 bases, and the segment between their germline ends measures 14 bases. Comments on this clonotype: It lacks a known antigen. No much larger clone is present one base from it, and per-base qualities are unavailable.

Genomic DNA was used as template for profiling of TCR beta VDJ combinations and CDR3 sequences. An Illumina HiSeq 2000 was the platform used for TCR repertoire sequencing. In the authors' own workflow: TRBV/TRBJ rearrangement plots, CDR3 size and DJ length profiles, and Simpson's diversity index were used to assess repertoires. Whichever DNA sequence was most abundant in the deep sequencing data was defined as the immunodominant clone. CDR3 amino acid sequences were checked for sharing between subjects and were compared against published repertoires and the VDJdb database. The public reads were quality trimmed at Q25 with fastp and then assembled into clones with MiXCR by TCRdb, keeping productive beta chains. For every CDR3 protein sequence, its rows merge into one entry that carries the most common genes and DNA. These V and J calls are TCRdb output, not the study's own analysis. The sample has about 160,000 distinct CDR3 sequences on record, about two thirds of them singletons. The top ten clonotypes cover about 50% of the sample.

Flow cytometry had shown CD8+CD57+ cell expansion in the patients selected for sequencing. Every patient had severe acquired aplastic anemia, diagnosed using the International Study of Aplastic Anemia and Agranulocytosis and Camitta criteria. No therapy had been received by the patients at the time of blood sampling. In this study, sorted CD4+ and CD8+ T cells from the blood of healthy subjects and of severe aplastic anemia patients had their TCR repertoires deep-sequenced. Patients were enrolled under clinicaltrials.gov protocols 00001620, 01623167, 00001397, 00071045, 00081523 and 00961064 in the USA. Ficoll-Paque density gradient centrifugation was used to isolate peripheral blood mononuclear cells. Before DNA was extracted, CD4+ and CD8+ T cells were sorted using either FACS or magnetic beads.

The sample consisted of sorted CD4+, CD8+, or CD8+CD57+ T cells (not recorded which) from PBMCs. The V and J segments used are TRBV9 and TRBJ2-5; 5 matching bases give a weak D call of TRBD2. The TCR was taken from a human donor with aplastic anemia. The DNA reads TGTGCCAGCAGCGTAGCACTAGTCGGTACGCAGTACTTC. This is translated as CASSVALVGTQYF.